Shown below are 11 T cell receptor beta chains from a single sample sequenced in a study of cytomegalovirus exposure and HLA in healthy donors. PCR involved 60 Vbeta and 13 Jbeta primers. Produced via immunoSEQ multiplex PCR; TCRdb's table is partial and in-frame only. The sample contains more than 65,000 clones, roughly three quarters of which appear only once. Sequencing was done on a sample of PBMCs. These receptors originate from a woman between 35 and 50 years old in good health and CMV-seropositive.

In nucleotides, the CDR3 is TGTGCCAGCAGCGACCATCTAGCTCAGACCCAGTACTTC. Translation gives CASSDHLAQTQYF. This rearrangement joins TRBV25-1 to TRBJ2-5; maybe TRBD2 (5 bases). The germline V gene has CDR1 MGHDK and CDR2 SYGVNS. Trimming cost V 6 bases and J 6 bases, with 14 bases left between them. The CDR3 runs to 13 residues. The full variable domain, its missing parts supplied by reference TRBV25-1 and TRBJ2-5, is EADIYQTPRYLVIGTGKKITLECSQTMGHDKMYWYQQDPGMELHLIHYSYGVNSTEKGDLSSESTVSRIRTEHFPLTLESARPSHTSQYLCASSDHLAQTQYFGPGTRLLVL.

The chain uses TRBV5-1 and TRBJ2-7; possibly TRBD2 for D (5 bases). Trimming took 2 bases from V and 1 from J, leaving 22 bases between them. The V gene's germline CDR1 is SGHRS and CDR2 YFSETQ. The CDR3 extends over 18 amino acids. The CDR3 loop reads CASSLRSGLASQSYEQYF. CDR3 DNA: TGCGCCAGCAGCTTAAGGTCTGGCCTGGCTAGCCAATCCTACGAGCAGTACTTC.

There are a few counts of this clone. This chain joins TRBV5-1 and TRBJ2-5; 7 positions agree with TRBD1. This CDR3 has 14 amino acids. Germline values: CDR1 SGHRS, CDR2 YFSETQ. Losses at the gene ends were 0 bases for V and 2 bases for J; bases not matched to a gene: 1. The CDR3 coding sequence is TGCGCCAGCAGCTTGGGGACAGGACAAGAGACCCAGTACTTC. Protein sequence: CASSLGTGQETQYF. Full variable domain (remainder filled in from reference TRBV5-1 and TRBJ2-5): KAGVTQTPRYLIKTRGQQVTLSCSPISGHRSVSWYQQTPGQGLQFLFEYFSETQRNKGNFPGRFSGRQFSNSRSEMNVSTLELGDSALYLCASSLGTGQETQYFGPGTRLLVL.

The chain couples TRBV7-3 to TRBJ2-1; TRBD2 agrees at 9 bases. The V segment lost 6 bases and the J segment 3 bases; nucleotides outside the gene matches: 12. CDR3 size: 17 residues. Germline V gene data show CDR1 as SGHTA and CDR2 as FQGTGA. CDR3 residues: CASSQNQRGAGYNEQFF. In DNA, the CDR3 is TGTGCCAGCAGTCAAAACCAGCGGGGGGCGGGCTACAATGAGCAGTTCTTC.

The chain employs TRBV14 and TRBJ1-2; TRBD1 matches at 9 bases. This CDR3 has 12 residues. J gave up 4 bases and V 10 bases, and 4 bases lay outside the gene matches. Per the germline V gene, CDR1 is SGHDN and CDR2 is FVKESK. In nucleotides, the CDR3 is TGTGCCATCGTGACAGGGGGCTATGGCTACACCTTC. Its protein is CAIVTGGYGYTF.

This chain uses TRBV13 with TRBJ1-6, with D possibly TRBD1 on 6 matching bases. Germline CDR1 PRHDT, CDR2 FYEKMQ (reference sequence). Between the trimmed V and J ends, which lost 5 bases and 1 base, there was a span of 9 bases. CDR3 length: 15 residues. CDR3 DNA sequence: TGTGCCAGCAGCAAGAGGGGGTCCTATAATTCACCCCTCCACTTT. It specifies CASSKRGSYNSPLHF.

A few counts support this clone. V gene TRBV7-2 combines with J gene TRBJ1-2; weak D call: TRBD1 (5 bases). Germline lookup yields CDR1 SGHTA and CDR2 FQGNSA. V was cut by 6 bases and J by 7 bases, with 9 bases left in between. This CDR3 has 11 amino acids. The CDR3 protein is CASRTVFGYTF. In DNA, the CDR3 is TGTGCCAGCAGGACAGTCTTTGGCTACACCTTC.

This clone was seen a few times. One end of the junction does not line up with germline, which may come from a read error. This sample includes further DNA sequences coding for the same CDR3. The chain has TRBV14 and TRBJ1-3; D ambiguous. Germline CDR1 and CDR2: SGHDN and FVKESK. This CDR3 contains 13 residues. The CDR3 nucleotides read TGTGCCAGCAGCCAAGATCTTGAGGCTCCAGCGTGGTTT. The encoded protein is CASSQDLEAPAWF.

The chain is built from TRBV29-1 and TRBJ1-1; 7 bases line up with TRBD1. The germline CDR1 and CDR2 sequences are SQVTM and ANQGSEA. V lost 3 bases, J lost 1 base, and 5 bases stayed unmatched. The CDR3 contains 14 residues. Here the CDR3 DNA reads TGCAGCGTTGACGGGACAGTAAGGAACACTGAAGCTTTCTTT. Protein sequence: CSVDGTVRNTEAFF.

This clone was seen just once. The DNA for the CDR3 is TGTGCCAGCAGTTATCTGGGAGATGGCTACACCTTC. Translated, it gives CASSYLGDGYTF. The chain joins TRBV6-6 to TRBJ1-2, with D unresolved. CDR3 length: 12 amino acids. Between the trimmed V and J ends, which lost 3 bases and 6 bases, there was a span of 8 bases. Germline V gene data show CDR1 as MNHNY and CDR2 as SVGAGI (reference sequence).

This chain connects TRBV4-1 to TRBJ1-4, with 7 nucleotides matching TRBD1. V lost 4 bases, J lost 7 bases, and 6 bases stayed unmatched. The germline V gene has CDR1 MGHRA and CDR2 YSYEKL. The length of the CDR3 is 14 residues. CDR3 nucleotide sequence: TGCGCCAGCAGCCGAACAGGGGAAAGTGAAAAACTGTTTTTT. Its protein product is CASSRTGESEKLFF.